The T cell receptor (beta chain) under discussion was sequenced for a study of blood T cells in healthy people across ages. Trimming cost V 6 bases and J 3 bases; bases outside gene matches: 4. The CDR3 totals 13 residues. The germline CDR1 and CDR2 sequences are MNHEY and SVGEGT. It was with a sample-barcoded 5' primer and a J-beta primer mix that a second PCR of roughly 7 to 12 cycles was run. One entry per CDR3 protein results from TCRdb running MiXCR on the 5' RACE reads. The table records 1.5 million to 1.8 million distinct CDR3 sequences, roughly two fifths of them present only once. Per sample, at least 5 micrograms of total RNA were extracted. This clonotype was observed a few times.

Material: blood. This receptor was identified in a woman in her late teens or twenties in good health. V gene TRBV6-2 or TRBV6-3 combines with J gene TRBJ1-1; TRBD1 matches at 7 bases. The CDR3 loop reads CASRIQGDTEAFF. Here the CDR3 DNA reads TGTGCCAGCAGGATTCAGGGGGACACTGAAGCTTTCTTT.